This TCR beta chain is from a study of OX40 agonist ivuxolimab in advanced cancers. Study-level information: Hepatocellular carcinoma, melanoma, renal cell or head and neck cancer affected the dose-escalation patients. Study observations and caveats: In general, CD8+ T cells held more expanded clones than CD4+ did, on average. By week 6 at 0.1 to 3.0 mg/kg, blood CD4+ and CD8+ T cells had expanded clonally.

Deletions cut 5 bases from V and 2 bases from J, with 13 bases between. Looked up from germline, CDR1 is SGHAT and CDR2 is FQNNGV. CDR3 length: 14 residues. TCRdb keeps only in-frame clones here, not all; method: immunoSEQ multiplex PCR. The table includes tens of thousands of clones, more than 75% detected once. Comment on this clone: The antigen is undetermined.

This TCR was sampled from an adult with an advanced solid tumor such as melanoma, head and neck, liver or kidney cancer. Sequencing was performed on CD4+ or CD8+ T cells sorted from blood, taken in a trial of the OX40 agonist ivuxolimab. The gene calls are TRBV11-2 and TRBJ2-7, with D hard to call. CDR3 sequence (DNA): TGTGCCAGCAGCCCCCAGCCGCAGACCTACGAGCAGTACTTC. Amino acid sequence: CASSPQPQTYEQYF.